The 30 T cell receptor beta chains presented below share a single source sample, sequenced in a study of T cell repertoires in cytomegalovirus infection. Each CDR3 protein is one row after TCRdb ran MiXCR on the reads. The sample lists 740,000 or so distinct CDR3 sequences, roughly a third occurring once. Sample: PBMCs. These receptors were collected from a human donor in good health (CMV status not recorded). Some clones in this sample may be carry-over from other donors' samples.

This chain joins TRBV28 and TRBJ2-3; 16 bases are a match to TRBD2. J was trimmed by 7 bases and V by 3 bases; bases with no gene match: 4. Germline V gene sequence: CDR1 MDHEN, CDR2 SYDVKM. CDR3 length: 16 amino acids. The CDR3 here is CASSLGTSGRAHTQYF. For the CDR3, the DNA is TGTGCCAGCAGTTTGGGGACTAGCGGGAGGGCACATACGCAGTATTTT.

The V gene is TRBV28, the J gene TRBJ2-7, with no clear D. Trimming stripped 6 bases from V and 0 bases from J, with 12 bases between. The CDR3 is made up of 14 amino acids. In germline, CDR1 is MDHEN, CDR2 SYDVKM. CDR3 sequence reads: CASSLTTVSYEQYF. DNA of the CDR3: TGTGCCAGCAGCCTAACAACAGTCTCCTACGAGCAGTACTTC.

V usage is TRBV4-1 and J usage is TRBJ1-1; possibly TRBD1 for D (6 bases). Germline CDR1 MGHRA, CDR2 YSYEKL. Trimming shortened V by 0 bases and J by 14 bases, and 13 bases separated the two germline ends. The CDR3 sequence is 12 residues long. In nucleotides, the CDR3 is TGCGCCAGCAGCCAAGATGGACAGCGGCTCTTCTTT. Translating gives CASSQDGQRLFF.

Worth noting for this clonotype: In this CDR3 the conserved last residue, phenylalanine or tryptophan, is missing, so a read error is likely. The CDR3 reads CASSADRDRVTDTQYL. In DNA, the CDR3 is TGTGCCAGCAGTGCCGACCGGGACCGGGTCACAGATACGCAGTATTTG. The chain uses TRBV12-3 or TRBV12-4 and TRBJ2-3, with D tentatively TRBD1 or TRBD2 (5 bases each). This CDR3 region has 16 residues. Deletions cut 5 bases from V and 2 bases from J, with 17 bases between.

In this sample, this clonotype turned up a few times. The chain uses TRBV27 and TRBJ2-1; a possible D gene is TRBD2 (5 bases). With 0 bases removed from V and 5 bases from J, the gap between germline ends came to 14 bases. CDR1 MNHEY and CDR2 SMNVEV come from the germline V gene (reference sequence). The CDR3 extends over 16 amino acids. CDR3 protein: CASSLSGPTSNNEQFF. The CDR3 DNA reads as TGTGCCAGCAGTTTATCTGGACCTACTAGTAACAATGAGCAGTTCTTC.

The chain has TRBV12-3 or TRBV12-4 and TRBJ2-5; 7 positions agree with TRBD1. CDR3 length: 16 amino acids. V gave up 5 bases and J gave up 5 bases; unmatched junction bases: 14. As DNA, the CDR3 is TGTGCCAGCAGTCCCTCGGGACAGCCGGTGGGGGAGACCCAGTACTTC. It yields the protein CASSPSGQPVGETQYF.

On this clonotype itself: Likely a read error: the CDR3 ends without its conserved phenylalanine or tryptophan. This rearrangement joins TRBV12-3 or TRBV12-4 to TRBJ2-1, with 7 bases lining up with TRBD1. This CDR3 spans 18 amino acids. Losses at the gene ends were 5 bases for V and 0 bases for J; bases not matched to a gene: 13. The CDR3 nucleotides read TGTGCCAGCAGTCCAACAGTGACAGGGCCGAGCTCCTACAATGAGCAGTTCTGC. Residues: CASSPTVTGPSSYNEQFC.

About this clonotype itself: A junction end diverges from the germline sequence, so it may reflect a read error. The V and J genes are TRBV27 and TRBJ2-2; 7 nucleotides line up with TRBD1. CDR1 is MNHEY and CDR2 is SMNVEV in the germline V gene (reference sequence). The CDR3 loop spans 16 amino acids. CDR3 in amino acids: CASSPRTGMNTGERFF. CDR3 in DNA: TGTGCAAGCAGCCCCAGGACAGGCATGAACACCGGGGAGCGGTTTTTT.

Many counts were recorded for this clonotype. The chain combines TRBV7-8 with TRBJ1-4, with 9 bases fitting TRBD1. The CDR3 consists of 14 residues. Germline assignment: CDR1 SGHVS and CDR2 FQNEAQ. V dropped 5 bases and J dropped 8; count of bases not matched to a gene: 6. CDR3 sequence: CASSQGQGREKLFF. The CDR3 region has the DNA TGTGCCAGCAGCCAGGGACAGGGACGGGAAAAACTGTTTTTT.

This clonotype was observed a handful of times. The CDR3 reads CAIKGYSNQPQHF. CDR3 nucleotide sequence: TGTGCCATTAAGGGGTATAGCAATCAGCCCCAGCATTTT. The V and J genes are TRBV6-6 and TRBJ1-5; D might be TRBD1 (5 bases). In germline, CDR1 is MNHNY, CDR2 SVGAGI (reference sequence). The CDR3 is made up of 13 amino acids. V dropped 10 bases and J dropped 0 bases, with 10 bases sitting between them.

The genes are TRBV6-6 and TRBJ1-6; D ambiguous. Germline CDR1 MNHNY, CDR2 SVGAGI (reference sequence). V was trimmed by 6 bases and J by 0 bases, leaving 15 bases between them. The CDR3 has 17 residues. The chain's CDR3 is CASRALQISSYNSPLHF. CDR3 nucleotides: TGTGCCAGCAGAGCCCTACAGATTAGCTCCTATAATTCACCCCTCCACTTT.

This chain links TRBV7-6 with TRBJ2-3; D is undetermined. V shed 1 base and J shed 0 bases, with 11 bases lying between them. Germline V CDR1 and CDR2: SGHVS, FNYEAQ. The CDR3 runs 16 residues. The CDR3, as DNA: TGTGCCAGCAGCTTAGAAATAGAAACTAGCACAGATACGCAGTATTTT. This encodes CASSLEIETSTDTQYF.

Concerning this clonotype itself: This may come from a read error, since a much larger clone is one base off. The V and J genes are TRBV7-8 and TRBJ2-6; no firm D call. CDR3 length: 16 amino acids. Germline CDR1 SGHVS, CDR2 FQNEAQ. In DNA, the CDR3 is TGTGCCAGCAGCTTGGGCGCTAACTCTGGGGACAACGTCCTGACTTTC. Translated, it gives CASSLGANSGDNVLTF.

The chain couples TRBV29-1 to TRBJ1-5, with TRBD1 matching 8 bases. V lost 4 bases and J lost 5; bases outside the gene matches: 1. The CDR3 extends over 12 amino acids. Germline CDR1 reads SQVTM; CDR2 reads ANQGSEA. The CDR3 sequence is CSVVQGDQPQHF. The CDR3 region has the DNA TGCAGCGTTGTACAGGGGGATCAGCCCCAGCATTTT.

In its sample, this clonotype was seen many times. DNA of the CDR3: TGTGCCAGCAGCCCCCATCTCCAGGACAGGTTCAGTCACGAGCAGTACTTC. This encodes CASSPHLQDRFSHEQYF. The rearrangement uses TRBV7-8 and TRBJ2-7; TRBD1 matches at 7 bases. With V trimmed by 5 bases and J by 5 bases, 18 bases remained unmatched. The length of the CDR3 is 17 residues. Germline lookup yields CDR1 SGHVS and CDR2 FQNEAQ.

This clonotype was seen only a few times. J is TRBJ2-7 and V is TRBV7-4; 8 bases align to TRBD1. The V gene end was trimmed by 5 bases and the J gene end by 0 bases; junction bases not matched to a gene: 9. Germline V lookup: CDR1 SGHVT, CDR2 SQSDAQ. The CDR3 length is 16 residues. The CDR3 nucleotides are TGTGCCAGCAGCACCCCCTCCGACAGGGGCTCCTACGAGCAGTACTTC. It translates to CASSTPSDRGSYEQYF.

V and J are TRBV2 and TRBJ2-5; perhaps TRBD1 as D (5 bases). With 6 bases removed from V and 7 bases from J, the gap between germline ends came to 15 bases. The CDR3 runs to 13 residues. The germline V gene encodes CDR1 SNHLY and CDR2 FYNNEI. The CDR3: CASSTTGLLTQYF. For the CDR3, the DNA is TGTGCCAGCAGCACTACAGGCCTCCTGACCCAGTACTTC.

The J gene is TRBJ1-4, the V gene TRBV2, with 8 nucleotides matching TRBD1. V lost 3 bases, J lost 5 bases, and 2 bases stayed unmatched. The germline CDR1 and CDR2 sequences are SNHLY and FYNNEI. The CDR3 sequence is 14 residues long. CDR3 sequence (DNA): TGTGCCAGCAGTGAGACAGGGGCGAATGAAAAACTGTTTTTT. Its translation: CASSETGANEKLFF.

This sequence joins TRBV7-8 and TRBJ2-1; perhaps TRBD2 as D (6 bases). The germline CDR1 and CDR2 sequences are SGHVS and FQNEAQ. V lost 4 bases to trimming and J lost 2 bases, with 15 bases between them. The CDR3 covers 16 residues. CDR3 nucleotides: TGTGCCAGCAGCTCAGGGACTCCCTACACCTACAATGAGCAGTTCTTC. The encoded protein is CASSSGTPYTYNEQFF.

V usage is TRBV5-4 and J usage is TRBJ2-3, with D perhaps matching TRBD2 (6 bases). Per germline, CDR1 SGHNT and CDR2 YYREEE (reference sequence). V shed 4 bases and J shed 1 base, with 13 bases lying between them. CDR3 length equals 15 residues. The CDR3, as DNA: TGTGCCAGCAGCCCAGGCGGGATTGGCACAGATACGCAGTATTTT. Protein: CASSPGGIGTDTQYF.

The chain employs TRBV4-1 and TRBJ1-2; D call uncertain. CDR1 MGHRA and CDR2 YSYEKL come from the germline V gene. Deletions cut 0 bases from V and 5 bases from J, with 13 bases between. The CDR3 runs 15 residues. The DNA of the CDR3 is TGCGCCAGCAGCCAAGACACCGTTACAAGATATGGCTACACCTTC. This translates into CASSQDTVTRYGYTF.

This clonotype has at least ten counts. The rearrangement uses TRBV7-2 and TRBJ2-5; 10 bases match TRBD1. With V trimmed by 3 bases and J by 5 bases, 6 bases remained unmatched. Germline V gene sequence: CDR1 SGHTA, CDR2 FQGNSA. The CDR3 consists of 15 residues. CDR3 nucleotide sequence: TGTGCCAGCAGCTTGGGACAGGGGATTGTGGAGACCCAGTACTTC. It is translated as CASSLGQGIVETQYF.

The gene calls are TRBV7-9 and TRBJ2-7; 7 bases align to TRBD1. The germline CDR1 and CDR2 sequences are SEHNR and FQNEAQ (reference sequence). J gave up 4 bases and V 5 bases, and 11 bases lay outside the gene matches. This CDR3 region has 15 residues. The CDR3 region is CASSETGESIYEQYF. The CDR3 nucleotides are TGTGCCAGCAGCGAAACAGGGGAAAGCATTTACGAGCAGTACTTC.

This clonotype came up once. The CDR3 ends on some other residue instead of the conserved phenylalanine or tryptophan, so this is likely a read error. This sequence joins TRBV27 and TRBJ2-1, with 7 bases fitting TRBD2. The CDR3 sequence is 17 residues long. The germline CDR1 and CDR2 sequences are MNHEY and SMNVEV (reference sequence). Germline trimming cut 9 bases from V and 4 bases from J; bases unmatched to any gene: 18. The CDR3 nucleotides are TGTGCCAGTCGACCGGGACTATCATATAGGGGTTACAATGAGCAGTTCTTA. It codes for CASRPGLSYRGYNEQFL.

This clonotype was observed once. V and J are TRBV20-1 and TRBJ1-1; a weak D match, TRBD1 (5 bases). This CDR3 has 13 amino acids. The V gene lost 5 bases and the J gene lost 4 bases, with 14 bases spanning the gap. The germline CDR1 and CDR2 sequences are DFQATT and SNEGSKA (reference sequence). CDR3 sequence: CSAYIRGRTEAFF. The CDR3, as DNA: TGCAGTGCTTACATTCGGGGACGCACTGAAGCTTTCTTT.

V and J are TRBV27 and TRBJ1-6; the match to TRBD1 covers 7 bases. J lost 8 bases, V lost 6 bases, and 7 bases had no gene match. CDR1 and CDR2 from the germline V gene are MNHEY and SMNVEV (reference sequence). The CDR3 contains 14 residues. The DNA for the CDR3 is TGTGCCAGCAGGAGGGGACAGACGTATTCACCCCTCCACTTT. Encoded protein: CASRRGQTYSPLHF.

This clonotype came up many times. The chain uses TRBV7-2 and TRBJ1-6; no clear D. The germline V gene has CDR1 SGHTA and CDR2 FQGNSA. The CDR3 is made up of 15 amino acids. V dropped 1 base and J dropped 8 bases, with 12 bases sitting between them. The CDR3 DNA sequence: TGTGCCAGCAGCTTAGAATCAACCGGTTATTCACCCCTCCACTTT. Translating it yields CASSLESTGYSPLHF.

As regards this clonotype: A read error is likely, as this CDR3 ends without the conserved phenylalanine or tryptophan. V usage is TRBV12-3 or TRBV12-4 and J usage is TRBJ1-5; D perhaps matches TRBD1 (6 bases). Trimming cost V 5 bases and J 0 bases, with 11 bases left between them. This CDR3 region has 15 residues. CDR3 protein: CASSMRQASNQPQHC. In DNA, the CDR3 is TGTGCCAGCAGTATGAGACAGGCTAGCAATCAGCCCCAGCATTGT.

The chain has TRBV7-9 and TRBJ2-7, with 7 positions matching TRBD1. The V gene's germline CDR1 is SEHNR and CDR2 FQNEAQ (reference sequence). With 5 bases clipped from V and 7 bases from J, the junction kept 8 bases outside the gene matches. The CDR3 extends over 13 amino acids. CDR3 coding DNA: TGTGCCAGCAGCCAGCAGACAGGGTGGGAGCAGTACTTC. This gives the protein CASSQQTGWEQYF.

The chain joins TRBV28 to TRBJ1-6; 10 bases are a match to TRBD1. The V segment lost 10 bases and the J segment 7 bases; nucleotides outside the gene matches: 19. CDR3 size: 18 residues. CDR1 and CDR2 (germline): MDHEN, SYDVKM. The CDR3 region is CATPRDRGTKSLNSPLHF. The DNA of the CDR3 is TGTGCCACTCCAAGGGACAGGGGAACCAAGAGTTTGAATTCACCCCTCCACTTT.